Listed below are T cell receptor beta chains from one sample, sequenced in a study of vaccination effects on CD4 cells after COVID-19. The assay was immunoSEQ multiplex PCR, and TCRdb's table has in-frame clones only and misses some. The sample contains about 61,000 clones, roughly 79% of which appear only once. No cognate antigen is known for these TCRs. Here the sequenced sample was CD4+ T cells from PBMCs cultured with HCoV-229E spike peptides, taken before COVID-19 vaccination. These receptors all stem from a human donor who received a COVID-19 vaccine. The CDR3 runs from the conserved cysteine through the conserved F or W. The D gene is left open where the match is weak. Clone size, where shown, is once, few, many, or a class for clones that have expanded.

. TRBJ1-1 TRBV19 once CASSKTLPRGGDTEAFF TGTGCCAGTAGCAAAACACTACCCAGGGGTGGCGACACTGAAGCTTTCTTT
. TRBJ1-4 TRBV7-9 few CASSFVGWRPQEENEKLFF TGTGCCAGCAGCTTCGTAGGGTGGAGGCCGCAGGAAGAGAATGAAAAACTGTTTTTT
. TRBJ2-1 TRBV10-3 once CAISEGGGSNEQFF TGTGCCATCAGTGAGGGGGGGGGCTCCAATGAGCAGTTCTTC
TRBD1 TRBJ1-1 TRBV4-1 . CASSQPTGGRTEAFF TGCGCCAGCAGCCAACCGACAGGGGGCCGTACTGAAGCTTTCTTT
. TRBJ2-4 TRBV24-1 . CATSDPRGAKNIQYF TGTGCCACCAGTGACCCGAGAGGAGCCAAAAACATTCAGTACTTC
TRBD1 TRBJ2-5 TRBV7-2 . CASRDRVGGTQYF TGTGCCAGCAGAGACAGGGTAGGGGGGACCCAGTACTTC
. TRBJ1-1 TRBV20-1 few CSAKGDTEAFF TGCAGTGCTAAAGGGGACACTGAAGCTTTCTTT
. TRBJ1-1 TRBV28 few CASSLSWGGAFF TGTGCCAGCAGTTTATCCTGGGGCGGCGCTTTCTTT
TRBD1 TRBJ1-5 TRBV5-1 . CASSLGGQGSNQPQHF TGCGCCAGCAGCTTGGGGGGACAGGGGAGCAATCAGCCCCAGCATTTT
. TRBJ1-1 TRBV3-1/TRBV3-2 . CASSQVGGTGEAFF TGTGCCAGCAGCCAAGTGGGGGGAACGGGTGAAGCTTTCTTT
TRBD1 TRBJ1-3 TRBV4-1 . CASSHIRDRRASGNTIYF TGCGCCAGCAGCCATATCCGGGACAGGCGTGCCTCTGGAAACACCATATATTTT
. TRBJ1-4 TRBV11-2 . CASSRALGENEKLFF TGTGCCAGCAGCCGGGCTTTGGGGGAAAATGAAAAACTGTTTTTT
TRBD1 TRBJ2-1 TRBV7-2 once CASSLLQGAYNEQFF TGTGCCAGCAGCTTACTACAGGGGGCCTACAATGAGCAGTTCTTC
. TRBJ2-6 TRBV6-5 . CASSYQSSGANVLTF TGTGCCAGCAGTTACCAGTCTTCCGGGGCCAACGTCCTGACTTTC
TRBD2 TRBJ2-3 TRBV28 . CASSLSGLAGAGADTQYF TGTGCCAGCAGTTTATCGGGACTAGCGGGGGCAGGGGCAGATACGCAGTATTTT
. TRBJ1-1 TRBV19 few CASSMAVNTEAFF TGTGCCAGTAGTATGGCAGTGAACACTGAAGCTTTCTTT
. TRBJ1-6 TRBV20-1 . CSASQGSPLHF TGCAGTGCTAGCCAGGGGTCACCCCTCCACTTT
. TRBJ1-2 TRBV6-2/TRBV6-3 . CASSSPLVEYEKGYTF TGTGCCAGCAGTTCCCCCCTTGTCGAATACGAGAAGGGCTACACCTTC
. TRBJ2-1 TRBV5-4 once CASSLKFGQIYNEQFF TGTGCCAGCAGCTTGAAATTTGGACAAATCTACAATGAGCAGTTCTTC
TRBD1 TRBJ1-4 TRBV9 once CASSPRTGGNEKLFF TGTGCCAGCAGCCCCCGGACAGGGGGTAATGAAAAACTGTTTTTT
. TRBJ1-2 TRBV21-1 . CASSKGQGYTF TGTGCCAGCAGCAAAGGGCAAGGTTACACCTTC
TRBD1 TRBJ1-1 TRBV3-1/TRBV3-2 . CASSPRTGSEAFF TGTGCCAGCAGCCCTAGGACAGGGAGTGAAGCTTTCTTT
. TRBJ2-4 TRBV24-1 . CATSDYGSDIQYF TGTGCCACCAGTGATTATGGCAGTGACATTCAGTACTTC
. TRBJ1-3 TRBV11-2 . CASSLKLADTIYF TGTGCCAGCAGCTTAAAACTCGCGGACACCATATATTTT
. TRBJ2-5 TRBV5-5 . CASSLPGPETQYF TGTGCCAGCAGCTTGCCCGGCCCAGAGACCCAGTACTTC
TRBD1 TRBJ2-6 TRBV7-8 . CASSLGTGGSFGANVLTF TGTGCCAGCAGCTTAGGGACAGGGGGCTCCTTTGGGGCCAACGTCCTGACTTTC
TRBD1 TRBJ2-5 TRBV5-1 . CASSSMDRRETQYF TGCGCCAGCAGCTCCATGGACAGGCGGGAGACCCAGTACTTC
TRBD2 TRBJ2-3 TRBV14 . CASSPLAGYSTDTQYF TGTGCCAGCAGCCCTTTAGCGGGGTACAGCACAGATACGCAGTATTTT
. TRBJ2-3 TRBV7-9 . CASSSDRRTDTQYF TGTGCCAGCAGCTCGGACAGACGCACAGATACGCAGTATTTT
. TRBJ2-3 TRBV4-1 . CASSQGPRVATDTQYF TGCGCCAGCAGCCAAGGTCCCAGGGTGGCCACAGATACGCAGTATTTT
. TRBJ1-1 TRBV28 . CASRGQTSTEAFF TGTGCCAGCAGAGGACAGACAAGTACTGAAGCTTTCTTT
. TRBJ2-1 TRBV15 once CATSRSLGAVSYNEQFF TGTGCCACCAGCAGATCCCTGGGGGCCGTGTCCTACAATGAGCAGTTCTTC
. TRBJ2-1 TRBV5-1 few CASSRVSPAYNEQFF TGCGCCAGCAGCAGGGTCTCTCCCGCCTACAATGAGCAGTTCTTC
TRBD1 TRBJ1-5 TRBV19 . CASSRQGALQPQHF TGTGCCAGTTCCCGACAGGGGGCTCTTCAGCCCCAGCATTTT
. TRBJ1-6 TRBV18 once CASSPGDHNSPLHF TGTGCCAGCTCACCCGGGGATCATAATTCACCCCTCCACTTT
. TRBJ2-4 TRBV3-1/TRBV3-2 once CASSSRVAKNIQYF TGTGCCAGCAGCTCCAGGGTAGCCAAAAACATTCAGTACTTC
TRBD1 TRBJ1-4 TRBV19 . CASMDRGVTNEKLFF TGTGCCAGTATGGACAGGGGTGTTACTAATGAAAAACTGTTTTTT
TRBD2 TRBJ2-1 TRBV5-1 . CASRELAGASSSYNEQFF TGCGCCAGCAGAGAACTAGCGGGGGCCTCCAGCTCCTACAATGAGCAGTTCTTC